Listed here is a single T cell receptor beta chain. It has no known antigen specificity. Base-call qualities are not available, and no considerably larger clone is one nucleotide away. TCRbeta CDR3 regions were amplified from genomic DNA by means of the immunoSEQ Assay, a bias-controlled multiplex PCR. As for the original processing: The number of nucleated cells in each sample was estimated by amplification of reference gene primers within the assay. To quantify the absolute abundance of each unique TCRbeta CDR3 rearrangement, sequence reads were collapsed and filtered. For each sample, productive Simpson clonality was calculated as the square root of Simpson's diversity index over productive rearrangements. TCRdb obtained this table from immuneACCESS and retained in-frame rearrangements with V and J assigned. These tables miss some clones; where compared with another copy, unresolved V genes account for less than half of the shortfall, and the remainder is unexplained. For V, J and clone size, that table is used; D and trimming come from the DNA. In this sample the table shows some 75,000 clones, more than 70% of which occur a single time. Roughly 13% of the sample lies in the top ten.

At one collaborating source in Seattle, patients were enrolled during active infection and were followed longitudinally through the course of disease. The collaborating institutions used their own protocols to collect whole blood in K2EDTA tubes. For TCRbeta analysis, collaborators shipped samples in one of three forms: frozen whole blood, isolated PBMCs, or DNA extracted from either of those sample types. This record belongs to a study of blood T cell repertoires in COVID-19 (dated by TCRdb to the early 2020s). Regarding the study in general: Collaborator samples came from the United States, Italy and Spain and covered acute and convalescent phases of COVID-19. The samples were drawn from the first 160 participants of the ongoing ImmuneRACE study and from 1,254 subjects provided by 6 global collaborators. The repertoires were released in a freely available public database intended as a resource for research on the immune response to SARS-CoV-2. Where available, HLA class I and class II types were obtained from metadata supplied by the sample provider rather than from assay-based typing. The prospective study material was composed of cDNA or gDNA derived from T cells, B-cell-depleted T cells, or PBMCs. Subjects who had been exposed to COVID-19, were actively infected with it, or had recovered from it provided the deeply sampled blood TCRbeta repertoires that made up the dataset. The sample metadata nearly always contained a de-identified subject ID, COVID-19 status, age in years and sex.

The CDR3 starts with the cysteine, ends with the phenylalanine, and has 15 residues. Only the CDR3 portion is preserved as DNA: 45 bases, with reading frame beginning at the first base. Per the germline V gene (reference sequence), LNHDA is the CDR1 and SQIVND is the CDR2. A distance of 21 bases separates the germline ends of V and J, which lose 7 bases and 6 bases respectively. On the study overall, not on this receptor specifically: Clinical and demographic metadata were provided uncurated, with the amount varying by source and participant.

The chain is made from TRBV19 and TRBJ1-1; the D gene is perhaps TRBD1, on 6 matching bases. Specimen: peripheral blood. This sequence was found in a man aged 50 to 59 with COVID-19, enrolled during active disease. The nucleotides read TGTGCCAGTACGAAGGGGGGGGTACATACGCCTGAAGCTTTCTTT. Its protein reads: CASTKGGVHTPEAFF.